The 5 T cell receptor beta chains presented below share a single source sample, sequenced in a study of cytomegalovirus exposure and HLA in healthy donors. Researchers ran the PCR with 60 Vbeta and 13 Jbeta primers. The data were produced by immunoSEQ multiplex PCR, yet TCRdb's version contains in-frame clones alone and is incomplete. The data hold 85,000 to 120,000 clones, with more than 65% observed a single time. Sequencing was performed on PBMCs. Receptors originate from a boy aged 5-17 years in good health and CMV-seronegative.

The chain links TRBV28 to TRBJ2-7, with 8 bases fitting TRBD1. Losses at the gene ends were 5 bases for V and 0 bases for J; bases not matched to a gene: 6. CDR3 length: 15 amino acids. Per germline, CDR1 MDHEN and CDR2 SYDVKM. The CDR3 spells CASSDGGTGSYEQYF. The CDR3 coding sequence is TGTGCCAGCAGTGATGGGGGGACAGGCTCCTACGAGCAGTACTTC. Combining the CDR3 with reference TRBV28 and TRBJ2-7 gives the whole variable domain DVKVTQSSRYLVKRTGEKVFLECVQDMDHENMFWYRQDPGLGLRLIYFSYDVKMKEKGDIPEGYSVSREKKERFSLILESASTNQTSMYLCASSDGGTGSYEQYFGPGTRLTVT.

This clone was seen a few times. J is TRBJ2-3 and V is TRBV19; TRBD2 matches 10 bases. The V segment lost 3 bases and the J segment 1 base; nucleotides outside the gene matches: 7. The CDR3 covers 17 residues. Germline V gene lookup returns CDR1 LNHDA and CDR2 SQIVND (reference sequence). DNA of the CDR3: TGTGCCAGTAGTATCGGACTAGCGGAAAGCCGCACAGATACGCAGTATTTT. Its translation is CASSIGLAESRTDTQYF. Using reference TRBV19 and TRBJ2-3 for the parts outside the CDR3, the full variable domain is DGGITQSPKYLFRKEGQNVTLSCEQNLNHDAMYWYRQDPGQGLRLIYYSQIVNDFQKGDIAEGYSVSREKKESFPLTVTSAQKNPTAFYLCASSIGLAESRTDTQYFGPGTRLTVL.

The chain is built from TRBV28 and TRBJ1-4; tentative D call: TRBD1 (5 bases). Trimming stripped 4 bases from V and 0 bases from J, with 12 bases between. In germline, CDR1 is MDHEN, CDR2 SYDVKM. The CDR3 extends over 16 amino acids. Here the CDR3 DNA reads TGTGCCAGCAGTTCCCGCGGGGCTGCAACTAATGAAAAACTGTTTTTT. Its translation is CASSSRGAATNEKLFF.

This sequence joins TRBV5-4 and TRBJ1-1, with D possibly TRBD1 on 5 matching bases. There are 14 residues in the CDR3. V lost 0 bases, J lost 1 base, and 7 bases lay in between. CDR1 is SGHNT, CDR2 YYREEE, per germline (reference sequence). The CDR3 nucleotides are TGTGCCAGCAGCTTGGGACAGCGGAACACTGAAGCTTTCTTT. Protein product: CASSLGQRNTEAFF.

V is TRBV2 and J is TRBJ2-7, with 8 positions matching TRBD1. Looked up from germline, CDR1 is SNHLY and CDR2 is FYNNEI. Germline trimming cut 7 bases from V and 4 bases from J; bases unmatched to any gene: 6. The CDR3 consists of 13 residues. This CDR3 reads CASMRQGPYEQYF. For the CDR3, the DNA is TGTGCCAGCATGAGACAGGGGCCATACGAGCAGTACTTC. Supplemented by reference TRBV2 and TRBJ2-7, the full variable domain reads EPEVTQTPSHQVTQMGQEVILRCVPISNHLYFYWYRQILGQKVEFLVSFYNNEISEKSEIFDDQFSVERPDGSNFTLKIRSTKLEDSAMYFCASMRQGPYEQYFGPGTRLTVT.